This T cell receptor beta chain was documented in a study of T cell responses to AZD1222 COVID-19 vaccine. Investigators merged groups given second doses at roughly 4 or roughly 12 weeks. Concerning this clone itself: Its antigen is undetermined.

CDR3 length: 15 amino acids. Germline V gives CDR1 MNHEY, CDR2 SMNVEV (reference sequence). V was clipped by 6 bases and J by 3 bases, with 15 bases between them. Sequencing used immunoSEQ multiplex PCR; TCRdb keeps in-frame clones, though not all of them. The profile shows about 150,000 clones, 92% of them singletons. Study-wide results and caveats: Two doses of AZD1222 preceded a rise in Spike-specific TCR breadth and depth. It should be noted that donors were predominantly white British and more often female, and clonal diversity was possibly underestimated. After the peak T cell response, and only then, were repertoires sampled.

Sequenced here: peripheral blood, sampled 28 days after the second AZD1222 dose. The rearrangement links TRBV27 to TRBJ1-5; D gene ambiguous. The receptor comes from an adult who received the AZD1222 COVID-19 vaccine. DNA for the CDR3: TGTGCCAGCAGACCCGACCGACTCCCCAATCAGCCCCAGCATTTT. This translates into CASRPDRLPNQPQHF.